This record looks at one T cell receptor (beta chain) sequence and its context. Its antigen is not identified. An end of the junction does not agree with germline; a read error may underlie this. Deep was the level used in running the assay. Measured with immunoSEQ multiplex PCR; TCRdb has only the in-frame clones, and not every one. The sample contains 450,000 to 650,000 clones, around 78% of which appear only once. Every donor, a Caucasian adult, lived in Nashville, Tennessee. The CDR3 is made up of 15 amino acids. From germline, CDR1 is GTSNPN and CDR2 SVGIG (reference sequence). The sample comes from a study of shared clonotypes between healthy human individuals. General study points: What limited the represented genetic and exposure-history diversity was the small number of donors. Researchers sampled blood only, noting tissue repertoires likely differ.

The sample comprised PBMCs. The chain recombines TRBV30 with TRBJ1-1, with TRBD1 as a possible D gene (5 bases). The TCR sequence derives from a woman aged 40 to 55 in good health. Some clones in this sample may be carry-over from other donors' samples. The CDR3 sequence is CAWSPRGIPTATDAF. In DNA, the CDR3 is TGTGCCTGGAGCCCCCGGGGTATCCCGACAGCCACCGACGCCTTT. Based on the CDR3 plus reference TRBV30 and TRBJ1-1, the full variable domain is SQTIHQWPATLVQPVGSPLSLECTVEGTSNPNLYWYRQAAGRGLQLLFYSVGIGQISSEVPQNLSASRPQDRQFILSSKKLLLSDSGFYLCAWSPRGIPTATDAFGQGTRLTVV.